Shown below are 3 T cell receptor beta chains from a single sample sequenced in a study of CXCR3-negative and CXCR3-positive naive CD8 T cells. Points from the study as a whole: CXCR3-positive naive cells carried more hydrophobic TRB CDR3s than CXCR3-negative naive cells did.

Their antigens are not known. 5' RACE that incorporated UMI labels was used to prepare the TRB cDNA libraries. TCRdb re-analyzed the 5' RACE reads; it lists each CDR3 protein once, without DNA. This table lists about 98,000 distinct CDR3 sequences. Sequenced: naive CXCR3+ CD8+ T cells from blood. As for subset: CD45RO-CCR7+CD27+CD95- naive CD8+ T cells expressing CXCR3 (TNR3+). The origin of the receptors is a human donor in good health. Some clones in this sample may be carry-over from other donors' samples.

The chain has TRBV7-9 and TRBJ2-7. The CDR3 extends over 13 amino acids. The germline V gene has CDR1 SEHNR and CDR2 FQNEAQ (reference sequence). The CDR3 loop is CASSLAPRFEQYF.

The genes are TRBV19 and TRBJ2-7; TCRdb returns TRBD2, unconfirmable since there is no DNA. CDR3 length: 17 amino acids. Germline CDR1 reads LNHDA; CDR2 reads SQIVND (reference sequence). The CDR3 here is CASSTATGTSGRYEQYF.

The chain joins TRBV29-1 to TRBJ2-5; TCRdb indicates TRBD1, and absent DNA this call remains unverified. CDR3 length: 12 amino acids. Germline V gene sequence: CDR1 SQVTM, CDR2 ANQGSEA. The CDR3 here is CSLQGEQETKYF. The complete variable domain, with remaining parts taken from reference TRBV29-1 and TRBJ2-5, reads SAVISQKPSRDICQRGTSLTIQCQVDSQVTMMFWYRQQPGQSLTLIATANQGSEATYESGFVIDKFPISRPNLTFSTLTVSNMSPEDSSIYLCSLQGEQETKYFGPGTRLLVL.